These T cell receptor beta chains were read from a single sample in a study of blood T cell repertoires in COVID-19. Generated by immunoSEQ multiplex PCR, the TCRdb table keeps only in-frame clones and is missing some. The sample lists a few hundred thousand clones, approximately 90% occurring once. The sequenced sample was peripheral blood. The receptors were gathered from a woman aged 40 to 50 with acute or convalescent COVID-19. CDR3s include the opening cysteine and the closing phenylalanine or tryptophan. The D gene is left open where the match is weak. The size entry is marked missing in some rows and otherwise reads once, few, many or a size class.

TRBV7-8,TRBJ1-2,.,.,TGTGCCAGCAGCTTAGTAGTCCGGGACTTCTACTCCTATGGCTACACCTTC,CASSLVVRDFYSYGYTF
TRBV19,TRBJ1-2,.,.,TGTGCCAGTAAGGTGAAGGGGGCTAACTATGGCTACACCTTC,CASKVKGANYGYTF
TRBV27,TRBJ1-5,.,TRBD1,TGTGCCAGCAGTATGGGACAGGGAGGGCAGCCCCAGCATTTT,CASSMGQGGQPQHF
TRBV2,TRBJ1-6,.,.,TGTGCCAGCACCAACAGGGCGGATAATTCACCCCTCCACTTT,CASTNRADNSPLHF
TRBV6-6,TRBJ1-2,.,.,TGTGCCAGCAGCCGACTCAGGGATATCTCTAACTATGGCTACACCTTC,CASSRLRDISNYGYTF
TRBV3-1/TRBV3-2,TRBJ1-6,.,.,TGTGCCAGCAGCCAAGTCATTGTTCCGGGTTCACCCCTCCACTTT,CASSQVIVPGSPLHF
TRBV19,TRBJ1-1,.,TRBD1,TGTGCCAGTAGTATTTATACAGGGGGTATGAACACTGAAGCTTTCTTT,CASSIYTGGMNTEAFF
TRBV5-4,TRBJ2-2,.,.,TGTGCCAGCAGCTGGGGGGTGGAGGGAATCACCGGGGAGCTGTTTTTT,CASSWGVEGITGELFF
TRBV12-3/TRBV12-4,TRBJ1-5,.,TRBD1,TGTGCCAGCAGTTACAGGGGGAATCAGCCCCAGCATTTT,CASSYRGNQPQHF
TRBV3-1/TRBV3-2,TRBJ2-5,.,TRBD2,TGTGCCAGCAGTAAAAGCGGGGACCGGCAGACCCAGTACTTC,CASSKSGDRQTQYF
TRBV6-5,TRBJ1-2,.,TRBD1,TGTGCCAGCAGCTTTCAAATGGACAGGAATGGCTACACCTTC,CASSFQMDRNGYTF
TRBV6-1,TRBJ1-2,once,TRBD1,TGTGCCAGCAGTGAAGGACAGGGTGCCAACTATGGCTACACCTTC,CASSEGQGANYGYTF
TRBV29-1,TRBJ2-1,.,TRBD1,TGCAGCGTTACAGACAGGGTTAACAATGAGCAGTTCTTC,CSVTDRVNNEQFF
TRBV5-1,TRBJ2-1,.,TRBD1,TGCGCCAGCAGCCCAGGGACAGCCAATGAGCAGTTCTTC,CASSPGTANEQFF
TRBV19,TRBJ1-5,.,TRBD1,TGTGCCAGTACCCCTACCCGGGGACAGTCCTATCAGCCCCAGCATTTT,CASTPTRGQSYQPQHF
TRBV19,TRBJ1-2,.,.,TGTGCCAGTAGTATTGGTTTATCGACAGCCTATGGCTACACCTTC,CASSIGLSTAYGYTF
TRBV12-3/TRBV12-4,TRBJ1-1,.,.,TGTGCCAGCAGTTTGGGCAGGGACACTGAAGCTTTCTTT,CASSLGRDTEAFF
TRBV11-2,TRBJ2-2,.,.,TGTGCCAGCGATCGGACACCAGTTTTAAGGGAGCTGTTTTTT,CASDRTPVLRELFF
TRBV6-5,TRBJ1-2,once,TRBD1,TGTGCCAGCAGTTACGACGGACAGGGCTATGGCTACACCTTC,CASSYDGQGYGYTF
TRBV24-1,TRBJ1-1,.,TRBD1,TGTGCCACCAGTGATAACCAGGGGGCAGCTTTCTTT,CATSDNQGAAFF
TRBV19,TRBJ1-3,.,TRBD1,TGTGCCAGTAGGGGACAGCCCCGTCGTGGAAACACCATATATTTT,CASRGQPRRGNTIYF
TRBV24-1,TRBJ2-1,.,TRBD1,TGTGCCACCAGTGAGCCGATCGGGACAGGGGGCTATGAGCAGTTCTTC,CATSEPIGTGGYEQFF
TRBV30,TRBJ1-4,few,.,TGTGCCTGGAACCAACCCGGACAGAAAAATGAAAAACTGTTTTTT,CAWNQPGQKNEKLFF